The clone carrying this TCR beta chain was observed a few times. TCRdb called the RT-PCR reads again in MiXCR, with one record for every CDR3 protein. The sample includes 610,000 or so distinct CDR3 sequences, around 15% of them seen just once. The data belong to a study of response to subunit inactivated influenza vaccine. Trimming cost V 6 bases and J 4 bases, with 13 bases left between them. This CDR3 comprises 14 residues. Germline assignment: CDR1 MNHEY and CDR2 SVGEGT. This TCR was recovered from a man aged 45-60 years who received an inactivated influenza vaccine. The gene calls are TRBV6-2 or TRBV6-3 and TRBJ1-5, with D perhaps TRBD1 (6 bases). Material: PBMCs from blood, obtained about 12 days after vaccination. In DNA, the CDR3 is TGTGCCAGCAGCTTCGACGGGACAAATCAGCCCCAGCATTTT. Its protein is CASSFDGTNQPQHF.